Here is one T cell receptor beta chain with its context. Its target is unknown. This sample stems from a study of early T cells in non-severe SARS-CoV-2 infection. Study background: Sequencing targeted bulk RNA from unsorted whole blood, leaving chains unpaired. General observations from the study: The matching step, a VDJdb search, favored anti-spike CD8 responses and missed private and CD4 specificities.

In the library, individual cDNA molecules carried attached unique molecular identifiers. TCRdb reanalysed the 5' RACE reads using MiXCR and keeps one entry per CDR3 protein. The table includes more than 45,000 distinct CDR3 sequences, about 6% detected once. With 4 bases removed from V and 0 bases from J, the gap between germline ends came to 15 bases. The germline CDR1 and CDR2 sequences are DFQATT and SNEGSKA (reference sequence). The CDR3 is made up of 15 amino acids. V is TRBV20-1 and J is TRBJ1-1; no definite D call. The source was whole blood, collected at baseline. The clonotype was recovered from an adult who was a healthcare worker with PCR-confirmed SARS-CoV-2 infection or an uninfected control (not recorded which). The CDR3, as DNA: TGCAGTGCTAACCGGAGATCGACGGTGAACACTGAAGCTTTCTTT. Amino acids: CSANRRSTVNTEAFF.